This T cell receptor beta chain emerged from a study of Ad26.COV2.S vaccination and SARS-CoV-2 variants. Study-level findings and limits: Researchers cautioned that TCR breadth and depth analyses may have underestimated total T cell responses.

Concerning this clone: What it binds is not known.

Using immunoSEQ multiplex PCR, the repertoire was profiled, and TCRdb retains in-frame clones only, with some absent. The table has about 350,000 clones, 85% to 90% seen once. Treatment of the sample: around 19 received Ad26.COV2.S at low or high dose, single or two shots; about 5 received placebo; per-sample allocation not given. Following the first vaccine or placebo injection, samples were taken on day 63. Germline V gene data show CDR1 as SGHNT and CDR2 as YENEEA. Trimming shortened V by 2 bases and J by 0 bases, and 5 bases separated the two germline ends. CDR3 length: 13 amino acids. This chain connects TRBV11-3 to TRBJ2-7; no clear D. The material sequenced was peripheral blood, taken in a trial of Ad26.COV2.S vaccine versus placebo. This sequence was found in a person aged 18-60 years who received the Ad26.COV2.S COVID-19 vaccine or a placebo. CDR3 protein: CASSLRSSYEQYF. CDR3 sequence (DNA): TGTGCCAGCAGCTTACGGTCCTCCTACGAGCAGTACTTC.